The 20 T cell receptor beta chains below come from one sample, sequenced in a study of T cells in Graves' hyperthyroidism and ophthalmopathy. RNA transcripts yielded amplified TCR beta CDR3 regions. Initially, a first-round RT-PCR of the TCR CDR3 employed the HTBI primer set. Using its own MiXCR run on the multiplex PCR reads, TCRdb lists one record per CDR3 protein. In the table there are around 450,000 distinct CDR3 sequences, 15% to 18% of which are singletons. The source material was blood. Every receptor here comes from a woman between 18 and 30 years old with Graves' hyperthyroidism.

This clonotype was picked up a small number of times. The rearrangement links TRBV6-1 to TRBJ1-4; 7 nucleotides align to TRBD1. Unmatched junction bases numbered 11, after V lost 5 bases and J lost 8 bases. The CDR3 runs 15 residues. Per the germline V gene, CDR1 is MNHNS and CDR2 is SASEGT. The CDR3: CASSPTGAPGEKLFF. Here the CDR3 DNA reads TGTGCCAGCAGTCCTACAGGGGCCCCAGGGGAAAAACTGTTTTTT.

As regards this clonotype: A much larger clone lies a single base off, so this may be a read error. The chain carries TRBV5-1 and TRBJ1-1; D not certain. The CDR3 extends over 15 amino acids. Per germline, CDR1 SGHRS and CDR2 YFSETQ. The CDR3 region has the DNA TGCGCCAGCAGCTTTAGAAAGGTTCGAGACACTGAAGCTCTCTTT. Translating gives CASSFRKVRDTEALF. Variable domain in full (rest from reference TRBV5-1 and TRBJ1-1): KAGVTQTPRYLIKTRGQQVTLSCSPISGHRSVSWYQQTPGQGLQFLFEYFSETQRNKGNFPGRFSGRQFSNSRSEMNVSTLELGDSALYLCASSFRKVRDTEALFGQGTRLTVV.

This clonotype was seen repeatedly, ten times or more. The chain has TRBV20-1 and TRBJ1-1; no firm D call. The V gene lost 7 bases and the J gene lost 2 bases, with 11 bases spanning the gap. Germline V lookup: CDR1 DFQATT, CDR2 SNEGSKA (reference sequence). This CDR3 is built from 12 residues. Written as DNA, the CDR3 is TGCAGTGTTCGGACGGGTAACACTGAAGCTTTCTTT. Its protein is CSVRTGNTEAFF.

The sample holds many counts of this clonotype. V is TRBV2 and J is TRBJ1-2; no definite D call. Between the trimmed V and J ends, which lost 5 bases and 6 bases, there was a span of 19 bases. The CDR3 consists of 15 residues. From germline, CDR1 is SNHLY and CDR2 FYNNEI. CDR3 coding DNA: TGTGCCAGCAGTCCTTCGGTCCTAACGACGAATGGCTACACCTTC. Translation gives CASSPSVLTTNGYTF. Using reference TRBV2 and TRBJ1-2 for the parts outside the CDR3, the full variable domain is EPEVTQTPSHQVTQMGQEVILRCVPISNHLYFYWYRQILGQKVEFLVSFYNNEISEKSEIFDDQFSVERPDGSNFTLKIRSTKLEDSAMYFCASSPSVLTTNGYTFGSGTRLTVV.

This clonotype was found a few times. This chain joins TRBV5-1 and TRBJ2-1; 7 positions match TRBD1. V shed 2 bases, J shed 10 bases, and the junction held 3 bases outside the gene matches. This CDR3 has 12 residues. In germline, CDR1 is SGHRS, CDR2 YFSETQ. For the CDR3, the DNA is TGCGCCAGCAGCTTACAGGGGTGGGAGCAGTTCTTC. Its protein product is CASSLQGWEQFF. The full variable domain, rest sourced from reference TRBV5-1 and TRBJ2-1, is KAGVTQTPRYLIKTRGQQVTLSCSPISGHRSVSWYQQTPGQGLQFLFEYFSETQRNKGNFPGRFSGRQFSNSRSEMNVSTLELGDSALYLCASSLQGWEQFFGPGTRLTVL.

This clonotype has ten or more counts. The chain employs TRBV27 and TRBJ2-3; D is uncertain. There are 15 residues in the CDR3. The germline V gene has CDR1 MNHEY and CDR2 SMNVEV (reference sequence). Trimming stripped 1 base from V and 4 bases from J, with 12 bases between. The CDR3 is CASSLWVGRADTQYF. The CDR3 coding sequence is TGTGCCAGCAGTTTATGGGTGGGTCGAGCAGATACGCAGTATTTT.

The chain joins TRBV13 to TRBJ2-2; TRBD1 matches 10 bases. With 3 bases clipped from V and 3 bases from J, the junction kept 4 bases outside the gene matches. There are 16 residues in the CDR3. CDR1 PRHDT and CDR2 FYEKMQ come from the germline V gene (reference sequence). CDR3 nucleotides: TGTGCCAGCAGCTTTTCGGACAGGGGGGACACCGGGGAGCTGTTTTTT. It specifies CASSFSDRGDTGELFF.

The chain carries TRBV20-1 and TRBJ1-6; D gene unclear. This CDR3 has 16 residues. Germline CDR1 and CDR2: DFQATT and SNEGSKA (reference sequence). Trimming took off 1 base at V and 6 bases at J, with 16 bases between the two ends. The CDR3 sequence is CSARVIVIGRNSPLHF. The CDR3 coding sequence is TGCAGTGCTAGAGTGATCGTAATAGGTCGTAATTCACCCCTCCACTTT.

This clonotype was seen more than once but under ten times. The chain couples TRBV6-2 or TRBV6-3 to TRBJ2-7; D gene ambiguous. Trimming removed 3 bases at V and 4 bases at J, with 13 bases between. The germline V gene has CDR1 MNHEY and CDR2 SVGEGT. CDR3 length equals 14 residues. CDR3 residues: CASSYDQVLYEQYF. The CDR3 coding sequence is TGTGCCAGCAGTTATGACCAGGTGTTGTACGAGCAGTACTTC.

This clonotype showed up many times. The rearrangement uses TRBV10-3 and TRBJ2-7; D might be TRBD2 (6 bases). V was cut by 10 bases and J by 3 bases, with 19 bases left in between. The CDR3 is 14 amino acids. In germline, CDR1 is ENHRY, CDR2 SYGVKD. The CDR3 DNA sequence: TGTGCCACCGGCGGGGTGGAGAGACACTACGAGCAGTACTTC. It translates to CATGGVERHYEQYF.

This clonotype was picked up many times. The chain employs TRBV18 and TRBJ2-1; TRBD2 aligns across 8 bases. From germline, CDR1 is KGHSH and CDR2 LQKENI. V lost 6 bases, J lost 12 bases, and 4 bases stayed unmatched. The CDR3 runs 11 residues. CDR3 sequence: CASSSGGAQFF. The CDR3 DNA is TGTGCCAGCTCGTCGGGGGGGGCGCAGTTCTTC.

This clonotype was found many times. V usage is TRBV10-3 and J usage is TRBJ2-7; no clear D. Trimming removed 0 bases from V and 7 bases from J, with 7 bases in between. This CDR3 comprises 12 residues. The V gene's germline CDR1 is ENHRY and CDR2 SYGVKD. The CDR3 DNA reads as TGTGCCATCAGTGAGTCTCTGTCTGAGCAGTACTTC. Encoded protein: CAISESLSEQYF.

This clonotype was observed a few times. The chain couples TRBV7-9 to TRBJ1-6; the D is unclear. Germline V lookup: CDR1 SEHNR, CDR2 FQNEAQ (reference sequence). The CDR3 runs to 14 residues. The V and J ends lost 3 bases and 9 bases respectively, with 12 bases between them. CDR3 in amino acids: CASSFNPEGSPLHF. In DNA form, the CDR3 reads TGTGCCAGCAGCTTTAACCCGGAGGGTTCACCCCTCCACTTT.

This clonotype was counted ten times or more. The chain couples TRBV20-1 to TRBJ2-1, with D unclear. This CDR3 is built from 11 residues. CDR1 DFQATT and CDR2 SNEGSKA come from the germline V gene (reference sequence). V lost 0 bases and J 6 bases, leaving 3 bases between the germline ends. The CDR3, as DNA: TGCAGTGCTAGAGAGGGCAATGAGCAGTTCTTC. This encodes CSAREGNEQFF.

The sample holds a few counts of this clonotype. The chain uses TRBV18 and TRBJ1-4; 7 bases are a match to TRBD1. The trim removed 1 base at V and 0 bases at J, leaving 8 bases unmatched. The V gene's germline CDR1 is KGHSH and CDR2 LQKENI. The CDR3 contains 18 residues. As DNA, the CDR3 is TGTGCCAGCTCACCACAACTCGGGACAGTTTCAACTAATGAAAAACTGTTTTTT. This translates into CASSPQLGTVSTNEKLFF.

This clonotype was observed at least ten times. The rearrangement uses TRBV27 and TRBJ2-1; 7 nucleotides agree with TRBD2. J lost 3 bases, V lost 5 bases, and 13 bases had no gene match. The CDR3 is 17 residues long. CDR1 and CDR2 (germline): MNHEY, SMNVEV (reference sequence). CDR3 in amino acids: CASSPVQVAGVYNEQFF. The DNA for the CDR3 is TGTGCCAGCAGTCCCGTCCAGGTTGCGGGAGTCTACAATGAGCAGTTCTTC.

This clonotype was found many times. This chain links TRBV20-1 with TRBJ2-3, with TRBD2 matching over 8 bases. CDR1 DFQATT and CDR2 SNEGSKA come from the germline V gene (reference sequence). With V trimmed by 3 bases and J by 3 bases, 8 bases remained unmatched. The CDR3 totals 15 residues. CDR3 DNA: TGCAGTGCTAGTCCCCTAGCGGGTGCAACAGATACGCAGTATTTT. Encoded protein: CSASPLAGATDTQYF.

This clonotype was recorded at least ten times. The chain has TRBV12-3 or TRBV12-4 and TRBJ2-7; 7 bases match TRBD2. The V and J ends lost 5 bases and 1 base, in that order; junction bases with no gene match: 5. The CDR3 length is 14 residues. The CDR3 nucleotides read TGTGCCAGCAGTGGTGGGGAGGGATCCTACGAGCAGTACTTC. The encoded protein is CASSGGEGSYEQYF.

This clonotype appeared many times. The chain links TRBV6-2 or TRBV6-3 to TRBJ1-1, with D uncertain. Per the germline V gene, CDR1 is MNHEY and CDR2 is SVGEGT. This CDR3 is 14 amino acids long. V was cut by 2 bases and J by 0 bases, with 7 bases left in between. The CDR3 coding sequence is TGTGCCAGCAGTTACCGATTCATGAACACTGAAGCTTTCTTT. It yields the protein CASSYRFMNTEAFF.

Only a few counts were recorded for this clonotype. This rearrangement joins TRBV20-1 to TRBJ2-7; possibly TRBD2 for D (6 bases). Germline V gene data show CDR1 as DFQATT and CDR2 as SNEGSKA (reference sequence). CDR3 size: 13 residues. V was clipped by 2 bases and J by 2 bases, with 10 bases between them. CDR3 bases: TGCAGTGCTAGACCGCGGGGACCCTACGAGCAGTACTTC. This gives the protein CSARPRGPYEQYF.